Sequencing of this TCR beta chain was carried out in a study of shared clonotypes between healthy human individuals. Study-level information: Per donor, CD8 memory used one plate, CD8 naive used two, CD4 memory used three and CD4 naive used three.

The naive CD8 fraction comprised CD45RO-negative cells positively selected for CCR7 and excluded terminally differentiated effector memory CD45RA+ cells. Study-wide findings and caveats: Researchers sampled only blood; tissue repertoires likely differ.

Across several immunoSEQ plates, the genomic DNA of each subset was split evenly. The protocol was immunoSEQ multiplex PCR, while the TCRdb copy is restricted to in-frame clones and leaves out a portion. The table shows about 2,200,000 clones, with 93% occurring only once. Of note for this clone: Its antigen is not known. The sample contains more than one DNA sequence encoding this CDR3.

V was pared by 4 bases and J by 3 bases, with 10 bases between. The CDR3 length is 13 residues. Germline CDR1 reads MNHEY; CDR2 reads SMNVEV (reference sequence). The rearrangement joins TRBV27 to TRBJ2-7, with D perhaps being TRBD1 or TRBD2 (5 bases each). The sequence was collected from a man younger than 35 in good health. Some clones in this sample may be carry-over from other donors' samples. Sequencing was done on a sample of naive CD8+ T cells from PBMCs. The CDR3 DNA follows: TGTGCCAGCAGTTGGGGACGGAGCTACGAGCAGTACTTC. Protein sequence: CASSWGRSYEQYF.